This T cell receptor (beta chain) was observed in a study of human T cells and chemical hapten exposure. As for the study in general: The upper back received 0.01% DPC by patch testing, with results read at 6 days. Overall study results and limits: Patch test score was positively correlated with the counts of PT1 expanded TCRs.

Using its own MiXCR run on the RACE reads, TCRdb lists one record per CDR3 protein. This table has more than 250,000 distinct CDR3 sequences, around 7.7% appearing once. This clonotype showed up just a few times. Antigen specificity is unknown. V lost 0 bases to trimming and J lost 2 bases, with 12 bases between them. Germline V gives CDR1 SGHRS, CDR2 YFSETQ. The length of the CDR3 is 15 residues. Time point reported: pre-sensitization, week 0. Sample treatment: therapeutic diphenylcyclopropenone sensitization with weekly scalp DPC. The clonotype comes from a man aged 18 to 29 with alopecia areata. Some clones in this sample may be carry-over from other donors' samples. The specimen comprised whole blood, sampled in connection with sensitization to the hapten diphenylcyclopropenone (DPC). V and J are TRBV5-1 and TRBJ2-7; D gene uncertain. The CDR3 protein is CASSLAGRTTYEQYF. The CDR3 DNA sequence: TGCGCCAGCAGCTTGGCCGGCAGGACCACCTACGAGCAGTACTTC.